Detailed here is one T cell receptor (beta chain). In its sample, this clonotype was seen many times. This receptor's antigen is unknown. Base-call qualities are not available, and no considerably larger clone is one nucleotide away. The axillary draining lymph nodes of breast cancer patients were the source of the lymph node samples. The trim is 5 bases for V and 8 bases for J, with a gap of 15 bases between the germline ends. Measured from the cysteine to the phenylalanine, the CDR3 is 13 residues long. Only CDR3 DNA remains: 39 bases, in frame from the first base. The germline V gene (reference sequence) supplies CDR1 SEHNR and CDR2 FQNEAQ. These data belong to a study of breast tumors, draining lymph nodes, adjacent tissues (dated by TCRdb to the mid-2010s). About the study as a whole: The study compared TCR beta repertoires across tumor, adjacent nontumor tissue and axillary lymph nodes from breast cancer patients. The study was designed to assess the relationships and possible T-cell exchange between tumor, surrounding tissue and draining lymph node repertoires in human breast cancer. General findings and caveats noted by the study authors: The data were judged consistent with most tumor T cells deriving from the lymph node and then expanding within tumor tissue. The conclusion that tumor T cells originate in lymph nodes was framed as consistent with a hypothesis rather than directly demonstrated. In luminal-like breast cancer, tumor and nontumor tissue repertoires resembled each other significantly more than in basal-like breast cancer. Tumor T-cell repertoires showed less diversity than lymph node repertoires and more diversity than nontumor tissue repertoires, and tumor T-cell repertoires showed preferential V and J gene usage.

Data came from an Illumina HiSeq 2000. TCR beta chain libraries were generated by multiplex PCR amplification. The amplified TCR beta chain products were analyzed by high-throughput sequencing. Using fastp at Q25 and MiXCR, TCRdb reprocessed the public reads and kept productive beta chains. Each entry merges the rows of one CDR3 protein and shows their most common DNA and genes. This sample comprises around 170,000 distinct CDR3 sequences, approximately 30% of them detected only once. Of the sample, roughly 4.3% is held by the ten largest clones. This receptor chain uses TRBV7-9 and TRBJ1-2, with the D gene not clear enough to name. This clonotype was obtained from a female donor with breast cancer. Some clones in this sample may be carry-over from other donors' samples. Material: axillary lymph node tissue. The DNA is as follows: TGTGCCAGCAGCCCCCGCGGGGAAGGAGGCTACACCTTC. Protein translation: CASSPRGEGGYTF.